Included here is one TCR beta chain sequence, with context. Its antigen is not identified. CDR1 is LNHDA, CDR2 SQIVND, per germline (reference sequence). The CDR3 loop spans 16 amino acids. V gave up 3 bases and J gave up 2 bases, with 15 bases separating them. Naive CD8 cells were CD45RO-negative, positively selected for CCR7, excluding terminally differentiated effector memory CD45RA+ cells. Nashville, Tennessee was home to all donors, each a Caucasian adult. These data are taken from a study of shared clonotypes between healthy human individuals. The overall study: CD4 naive cells filled three plates per donor, CD4 memory three, CD8 naive two and CD8 memory one.

Findings of the study overall: The generation probabilities recorded for non-shared clonotypes fell below those of clonotypes shared by all four donors. Sharing across four donors was highest in naive CD4 (approximately 5%) and lowest in memory CD8 (roughly 0.4%).

Only in-frame clones appear in the TCRdb table, and some are missing; sequencing was by immunoSEQ multiplex PCR. The sample consists of a few million clones, 93% of them appearing once. The specimen sequenced was naive CD8+ T cells from PBMCs. The sequence derives from a young man in good health. Some clones in this sample may be carry-over from other donors' samples. The genes are TRBV19 and TRBJ2-3; D remains unclear. CDR3 nucleotides: TGTGCCAGTAGTATTGGAGAAGGTCCGCTCACAGATACGCAGTATTTT. Protein sequence: CASSIGEGPLTDTQYF.